The rows below give T cell receptor beta chains drawn from one sample of a study of patients and donors after allogeneic stem cell transplantation. TCRdb used MiXCR to reprocess the RT-PCR reads, holding one entry per CDR3 protein. Of about a million distinct CDR3 sequences in the sample, over 15% were seen once. Sequencing input: blood, either unsorted or a sorted T cell fraction (not recorded which). Receptors were obtained from a human donor who was either an allogeneic HSCT recipient or a stem cell or donor lymphocyte infusion donor (not recorded which). It is not recorded whose cells these are; they may come from a transplant donor. CDR3s leave out the opening cysteine and the closing phenylalanine or tryptophan.

>TRBV5-1
ASSLGLVINEQY
>TRBV20-1
SARHWTGQPNNSPLH
>TRBV4-2
ASSPSQQESYGYT
>TRBV5-1
ASREGRVDTQY
>TRBV6-1
ATTTPRSGSKTQY
>TRBV9
ASSPRTSGGARTDTQY
>TRBV12-3/TRBV12-4
ASRGQVLNSGELF
>TRBV29-1
SVEEVQGRGYGYT
>TRBV2
ASRKQGMNTEAF
>TRBV27
ASSLFGANEKLF
>TRBV4-3
ASSHPKGRTASMNTEAF
>TRBV20-1
SASFGAWGGTAQTYEQY
>TRBV12-3/TRBV12-4
ASTPSSTGNYGYT
>TRBV5-1
ASSSSILETQY
>TRBV7-9
ASSAGQGPEKLF
>TRBV12-3/TRBV12-4
ASSTRPTGLANGYT
>TRBV2
ASSSLGHPETEAF
>TRBV5-1
ASSFPEGRANEQF
>TRBV18
ASSPGTANTDTQY
>TRBV20-1
SAVAGGPWDEQF
>TRBV12-3/TRBV12-4
ASSLVRAADTQY
>TRBV20-1
SARDRLAGKKETQY
>TRBV5-1
ASSLTGQRTDTQY
>TRBV20-1
SARDRQGRETQY
>TRBV7-9
ASIRWTEENTEAF
>TRBV15
ATSRAGSGGATDTQY
>TRBV5-1
ASSLWGDFDEADTQY
>TRBV10-3
AINPQGRLGNQPQH
>TRBV7-3
ASSLLPERGADTQY
>TRBV20-1
SALGVTASYNEQF
>TRBV7-9
ASSLDTLNTEAF
>TRBV5-1
ASSLAREYQPQH
>TRBV12-3/TRBV12-4
ASSVGRIMNTEAF
>TRBV5-6
ASSLISQGGAYEQY
>TRBV21-1
ASSNIWAESYEQY
>TRBV6-5
ASSYSVGGAYEQF
>TRBV29-1
STSQRPGQGRRETQY
>TRBV12-3/TRBV12-4
ASSGGGEQPQH
>TRBV30
AWRREQGAVWSSPLH
>TRBV6-1
ASSPRQGGLPEAF
>TRBV9
ASSVTGVRGYT
>TRBV4-2
ASSHNTPGLLDTQY
>TRBV27
ASIAPGGGREQF
>TRBV2
ASTRGGAGELF
>TRBV6-1
ASSEGSEAF
>TRBV24-1
ATSDLSGQILRQF
>TRBV7-2
ASSFPRAGTYEQY
>TRBV19
ASSIGKGKNTEAF
>TRBV12-3/TRBV12-4
ASSSPGQGYT
>TRBV4-3
ASSQRASSDTQY
>TRBV7-2
ASSPWGSIGNQPQH
>TRBV24-1
ATSDWVGGGNEQF
>TRBV6-5
ASSSEGWSSYNSPLH
>TRBV6-1
ASSPSRSTTRLYNEQF